This is a list of T cell receptor beta chains from one sample in a study of Ad26.COV2.S vaccination and SARS-CoV-2 variants. Repertoires were generated with immunoSEQ multiplex PCR, while TCRdb's copy carries only in-frame clones and drops some. This table holds 380,000 or so clones, around 82% found once. Sequenced here: peripheral blood, sampled in a trial of Ad26.COV2.S vaccine versus placebo. The receptors originated from a person between 18 and 60 years old who received the Ad26.COV2.S COVID-19 vaccine or a placebo. The CDR3 runs from the conserved cysteine through the conserved F or W. The order of the fields is J gene, clone size, D gene, V gene, CDR3 DNA, CDR3 protein. The D gene is left open where the match is weak. Clone size is shown for a subset of rows, as once, few, many or a class of expanded clone.

TRBJ1-5 | NA | NA | TRBV27 | TGTGCCAGCAGTTTATCGGGGCAGGGAAAGAGAATCGGTCAGCCCCAGCATTTT | CASSLSGQGKRIGQPQHF
TRBJ2-2 | NA | NA | TRBV20-1 | TGCAGTGCTAGTCTAGAGACGAACACCGGGGAGCTGTTTTTT | CSASLETNTGELFF
TRBJ2-1 | NA | TRBD2 | TRBV5-5 | TGTGCCGCCTCAAAAGCGGGATACAATGAGCAGTTCTTC | CAASKAGYNEQFF
TRBJ2-7 | NA | TRBD1 | TRBV9 | TGTGCCAGCAGCGTAGGTACAGGGGGCGCAGACTACGAGCAGTACTTC | CASSVGTGGADYEQYF
TRBJ2-7 | NA | TRBD1 | TRBV6-5 | TGTGCCAGCAGTAGAGGGGACAGGGTGGCCGAGCAGTACTTC | CASSRGDRVAEQYF
TRBJ1-2 | few | NA | TRBV19 | TGCGGGACGCGAGGCGGATTGAATGGCTACACCTTC | CGTRGGLNGYTF
TRBJ2-7 | NA | TRBD2 | TRBV27 | TGTGCCAGCAGTGTAGCGGGAGGTAACGAGCAGTACTTC | CASSVAGGNEQYF
TRBJ2-5 | NA | NA | TRBV11-3 | TGTGCCAGCAGCTCGGGGTCGGAGACCCAGTACTTC | CASSSGSETQYF
TRBJ2-7 | NA | NA | TRBV11-3 | TGTGCCAGCAACCCGACACACTCCTACGAGCAGTACTTC | CASNPTHSYEQYF
TRBJ2-1 | NA | TRBD1 | TRBV30 | TGTGCCTGGGGCTCCGGGACAGGGGGTAACAATGAGCAGTTCTTC | CAWGSGTGGNNEQFF
TRBJ2-6 | few | TRBD2 | TRBV4-1 | TGCGCCAGCAGCCCCGGGGGGGTTGGGAGCTCTGGGGCCAACGTCCTGACTTTC | CASSPGGVGSSGANVLTF
TRBJ1-6 | NA | TRBD1 | TRBV5-1 | TGCGCCAGCAGCCCGGGACAGGGGAATTCACCCCTCCACTTT | CASSPGQGNSPLHF
TRBJ1-4 | NA | TRBD1 | TRBV2 | TGTGCCAGCAGTTGGGGGGTTGGGACAGGGAATGAAAAACTGTTTTTT | CASSWGVGTGNEKLFF
TRBJ1-2 | NA | NA | TRBV19 | TGTGCCAGTAGTATCGAAAACCCCAACTATGGCTACACCTTC | CASSIENPNYGYTF
TRBJ2-3 | NA | NA | TRBV4-2 | TGTGCCAGCAGCCAAGAGGAGCGGCGCACAGATACGCAGTATTTT | CASSQEERRTDTQYF
TRBJ1-2 | NA | NA | TRBV4-3 | TGCGCCAGCAGCCAAGAGGGGGAAGGTCTACGGTACACCTTC | CASSQEGEGLRYTF
TRBJ1-1 | NA | NA | TRBV14 | TGTGCCAGCAGCCCCTTGGACAGAAAGGAAGCTTTCTTT | CASSPLDRKEAFF
TRBJ2-2 | few | TRBD1 | TRBV7-3 | TGTGCCAGCACCGTGACAGGGACCGGGGAGCTGTTTTTT | CASTVTGTGELFF
TRBJ2-2 | NA | TRBD2 | TRBV7-9 | TGTGCCAGCAGCTTCGGGACTAGCGGGAGGGAGGACGGGGAGCTGTTTTTT | CASSFGTSGREDGELFF
TRBJ2-7 | NA | TRBD2 | TRBV15 | TGTGCCACCAGCAGAGGGAGCGGGGGTGCCTACGAGCAGTACTTC | CATSRGSGGAYEQYF
TRBJ1-3 | NA | TRBD1 | TRBV18 | TGTGCCAGCTCACCAAGCGCAGGGGGAGACACCATATATTTT | CASSPSAGGDTIYF
TRBJ2-3 | NA | NA | TRBV9 | TGTGCCAGCAGCCTAGGGACAACCTTCACAGATACGCAGTATTTT | CASSLGTTFTDTQYF
TRBJ1-6 | NA | NA | TRBV19 | TGTGCCAGTAGTATAGGGTCAGGGGATAATTCACCCCTCCACTTT | CASSIGSGDNSPLHF
TRBJ2-5 | NA | NA | TRBV18 | TGTGCCAGCTCACCCCTGGCCTCCCTCTCAGAGACCCAGTACTTC | CASSPLASLSETQYF
TRBJ1-1 | few | TRBD1 | TRBV5-6 | TGTGCCAGCAGCTTAGATATGACAGGGCACACTGAAGCTTTCTTT | CASSLDMTGHTEAFF
TRBJ2-2 | NA | TRBD2 | TRBV4-1 | TGCGCCAGCAGCCAAGGCGGCCGCGGGAGAATTACCGGGGAGCTGTTTTTT | CASSQGGRGRITGELFF
TRBJ1-1 | NA | NA | TRBV19 | TGTGCCAGTAGTACCGACGACGGCACGAACACTGAAGCTTTCTTT | CASSTDDGTNTEAFF
TRBJ1-3 | NA | TRBD1 | TRBV6-6 | TGTGCCAGCAGCCGACAGGGGGACGGGATTGTGCGAAACACCATATATTTT | CASSRQGDGIVRNTIYF
TRBJ1-4 | once | NA | TRBV10-3 | TGTGCCATCAGTGAGACGGCTAATGAAAAACTGTTTTTT | CAISETANEKLFF
TRBJ1-1 | once | NA | TRBV5-6 | TGTGCCAGCAGCTTGGGGATGAGCGACACTGAAGCTTTCTTT | CASSLGMSDTEAFF
TRBJ1-2 | NA | TRBD1 | TRBV10-3 | TGTGCCATCAGTGCCCGGGACAGGGTGGAGAGCTATGGCTACACCTTC | CAISARDRVESYGYTF